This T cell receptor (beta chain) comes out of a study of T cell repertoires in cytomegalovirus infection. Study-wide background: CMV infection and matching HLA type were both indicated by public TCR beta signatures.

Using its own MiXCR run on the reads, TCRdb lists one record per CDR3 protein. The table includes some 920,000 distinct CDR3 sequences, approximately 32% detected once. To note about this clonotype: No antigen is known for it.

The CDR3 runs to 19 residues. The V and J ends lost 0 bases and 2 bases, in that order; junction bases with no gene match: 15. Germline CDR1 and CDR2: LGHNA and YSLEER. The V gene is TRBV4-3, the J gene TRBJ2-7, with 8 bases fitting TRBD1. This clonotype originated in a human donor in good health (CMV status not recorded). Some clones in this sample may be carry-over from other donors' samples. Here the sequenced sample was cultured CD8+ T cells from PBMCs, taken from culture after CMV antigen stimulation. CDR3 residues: CASSQEGQGAEGIPYEQYV. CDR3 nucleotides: TGCGCCAGCAGCCAAGAAGGGCAGGGGGCGGAGGGGATACCCTACGAGCAGTACGTC.